This T cell receptor beta chain comes out of a study of blood T cells in healthy people across ages. Overall study context: Capture by template switching was about one barcoded beta molecule per two T cells.

Germline V gives CDR1 DFQATT, CDR2 SNEGSKA (reference sequence). Trimming removed 2 bases at V and 0 bases at J, with 8 bases between. The CDR3 has 14 amino acids. For this clonotype: The antigen is not known.

Study-wide results and limits: No one knew whether donors had CMV, which possibly confounded expanded clonotype changes. A strong correlation was seen between TCR beta diversity and naive T cell percentage.

Next came a second PCR, run for about 6 to 12 cycles, which used a sample-barcoded 5' primer along with a J-beta primer mix. In TCRdb, the 5' RACE reads were re-called with MiXCR into one record per CDR3 protein. The repertoire consists of 1,500,000 or so distinct CDR3 sequences, with 59% occurring once and the leading ten covering under 8.5%. The V gene is TRBV20-1, the J gene TRBJ2-1, with a tentative D call TRBD1 (5 bases). Sequencing used blood. The receptor was isolated from a man aged 18 to 30 in good health. CDR3 amino acids: CSARKQGSYNEQFF. CDR3 sequence (DNA): TGCAGTGCTAGAAAGCAGGGCTCCTACAATGAGCAGTTCTTC.